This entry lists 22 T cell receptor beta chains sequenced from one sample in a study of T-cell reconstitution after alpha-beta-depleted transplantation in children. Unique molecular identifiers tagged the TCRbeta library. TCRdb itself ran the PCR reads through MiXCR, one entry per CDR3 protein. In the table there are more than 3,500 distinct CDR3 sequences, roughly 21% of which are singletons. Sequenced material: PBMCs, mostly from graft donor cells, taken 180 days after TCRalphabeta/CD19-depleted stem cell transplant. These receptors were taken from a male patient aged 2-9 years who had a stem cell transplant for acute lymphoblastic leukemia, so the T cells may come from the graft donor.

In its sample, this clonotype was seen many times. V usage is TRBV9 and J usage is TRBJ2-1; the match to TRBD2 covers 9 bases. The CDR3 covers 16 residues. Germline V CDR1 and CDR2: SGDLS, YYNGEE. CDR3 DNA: TGTGCAAGTTCGGGTGGTCTTACGGCGGGGGGGGCTGAGCAGTTCTTC. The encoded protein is CASSGGLTAGGAEQFF.

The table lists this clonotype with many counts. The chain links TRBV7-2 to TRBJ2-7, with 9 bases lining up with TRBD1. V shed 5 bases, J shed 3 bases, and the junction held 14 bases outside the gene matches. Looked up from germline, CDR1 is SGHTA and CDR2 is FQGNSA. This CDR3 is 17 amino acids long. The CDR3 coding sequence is TGTGCCAGCAGCCCGAGAAATCGGGGGACAGGGAACTACGAGCAGTACTTC. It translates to CASSPRNRGTGNYEQYF.

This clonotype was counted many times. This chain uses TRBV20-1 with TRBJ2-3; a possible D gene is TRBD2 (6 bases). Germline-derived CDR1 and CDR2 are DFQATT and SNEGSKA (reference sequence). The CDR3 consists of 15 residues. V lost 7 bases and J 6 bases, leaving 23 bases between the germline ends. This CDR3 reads CSGAMWRDDLDTQYF. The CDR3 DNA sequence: TGCAGTGGGGCTATGTGGCGGGACGACCTGGATACGCAGTATTTT.

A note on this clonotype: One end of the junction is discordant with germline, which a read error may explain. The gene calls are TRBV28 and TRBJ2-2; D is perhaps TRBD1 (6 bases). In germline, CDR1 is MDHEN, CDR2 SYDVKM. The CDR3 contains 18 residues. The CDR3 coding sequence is TGTGCCAGCAGTTTATTAGCCCTGGGACACGGGAACACCGGGGAGCTGATTTTT. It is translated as CASSLLALGHGNTGELIF.

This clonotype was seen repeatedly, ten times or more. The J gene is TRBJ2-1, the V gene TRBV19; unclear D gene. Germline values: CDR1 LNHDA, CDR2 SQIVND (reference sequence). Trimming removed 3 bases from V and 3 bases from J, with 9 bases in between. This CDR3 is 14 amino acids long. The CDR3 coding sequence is TGTGCCAGTAGTATTACCAAGGACTACAATGAGCAGTTCTTC. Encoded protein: CASSITKDYNEQFF.

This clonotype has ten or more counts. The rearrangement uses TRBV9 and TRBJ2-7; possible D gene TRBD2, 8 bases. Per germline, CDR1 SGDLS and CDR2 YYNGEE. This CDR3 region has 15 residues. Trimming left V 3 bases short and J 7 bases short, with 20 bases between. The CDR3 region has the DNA TGTGCCAGCAGCGCCCGGGAGGGGGCGCTGGGGGAGCAGTACTTC. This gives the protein CASSAREGALGEQYF.

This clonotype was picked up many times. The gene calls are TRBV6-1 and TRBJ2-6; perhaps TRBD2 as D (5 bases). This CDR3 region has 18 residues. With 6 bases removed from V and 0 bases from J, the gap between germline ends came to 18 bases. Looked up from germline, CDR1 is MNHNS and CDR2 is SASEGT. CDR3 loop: CASSPRGFPSSGANVLTF. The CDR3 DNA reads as TGTGCCAGCAGCCCCCGCGGGTTCCCAAGCTCTGGGGCCAACGTCCTGACTTTC.

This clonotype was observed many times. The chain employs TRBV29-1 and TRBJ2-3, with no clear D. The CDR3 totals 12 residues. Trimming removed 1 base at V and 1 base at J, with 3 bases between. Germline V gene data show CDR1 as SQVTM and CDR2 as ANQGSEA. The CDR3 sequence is CSVEVGTDTQYF. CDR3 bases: TGCAGCGTTGAAGTCGGCACAGATACGCAGTATTTT.

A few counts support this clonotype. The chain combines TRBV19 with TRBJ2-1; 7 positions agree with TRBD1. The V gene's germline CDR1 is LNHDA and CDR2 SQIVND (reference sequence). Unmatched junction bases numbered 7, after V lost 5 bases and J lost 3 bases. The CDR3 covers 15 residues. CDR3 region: CASSLSRTGYNEQFF. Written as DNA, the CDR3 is TGTGCCAGTAGTCTCTCCCGGACAGGCTACAATGAGCAGTTCTTC.

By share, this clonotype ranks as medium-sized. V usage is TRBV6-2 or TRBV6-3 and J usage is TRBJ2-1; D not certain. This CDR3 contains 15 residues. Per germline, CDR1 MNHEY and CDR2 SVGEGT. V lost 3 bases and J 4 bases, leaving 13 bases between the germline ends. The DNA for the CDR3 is TGTGCCAGCAGTTATACAAGGAGCCATTACAATGAGCAGTTCTTC. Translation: CASSYTRSHYNEQFF.

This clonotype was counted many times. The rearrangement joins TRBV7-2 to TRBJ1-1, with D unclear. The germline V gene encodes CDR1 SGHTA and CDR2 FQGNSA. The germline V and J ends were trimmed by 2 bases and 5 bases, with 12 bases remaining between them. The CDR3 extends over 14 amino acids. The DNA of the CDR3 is TGTGCCAGCAGCTTAACAGTTCATGGGACTGAAGCTTTCTTT. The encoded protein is CASSLTVHGTEAFF.

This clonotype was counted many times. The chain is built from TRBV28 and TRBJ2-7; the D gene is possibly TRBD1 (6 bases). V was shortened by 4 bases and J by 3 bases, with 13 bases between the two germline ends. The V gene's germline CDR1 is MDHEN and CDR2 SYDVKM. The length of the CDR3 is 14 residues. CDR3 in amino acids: CASSSRDNYYEQYF. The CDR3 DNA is TGTGCCAGCAGTTCCCGGGACAATTACTACGAGCAGTACTTC. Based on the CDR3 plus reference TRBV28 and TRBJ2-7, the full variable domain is DVKVTQSSRYLVKRTGEKVFLECVQDMDHENMFWYRQDPGLGLRLIYFSYDVKMKEKGDIPEGYSVSREKKERFSLILESASTNQTSMYLCASSSRDNYYEQYFGPGTRLTVT.

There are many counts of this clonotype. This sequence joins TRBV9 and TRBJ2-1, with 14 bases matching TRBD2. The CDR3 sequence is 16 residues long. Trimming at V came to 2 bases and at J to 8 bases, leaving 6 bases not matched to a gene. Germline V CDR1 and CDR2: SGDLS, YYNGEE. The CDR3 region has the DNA TGTGCCAGCAGCGTGGGACTAGCGGGAGAAATGGATGAGCAGTTCTTC. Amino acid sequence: CASSVGLAGEMDEQFF.

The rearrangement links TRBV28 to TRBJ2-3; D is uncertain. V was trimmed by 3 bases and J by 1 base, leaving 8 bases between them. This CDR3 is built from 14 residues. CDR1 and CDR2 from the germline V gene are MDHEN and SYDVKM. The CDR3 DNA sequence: TGTGCCAGCAGTTTCGGCGTTCGCACAGATACGCAGTATTTT. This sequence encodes CASSFGVRTDTQYF.

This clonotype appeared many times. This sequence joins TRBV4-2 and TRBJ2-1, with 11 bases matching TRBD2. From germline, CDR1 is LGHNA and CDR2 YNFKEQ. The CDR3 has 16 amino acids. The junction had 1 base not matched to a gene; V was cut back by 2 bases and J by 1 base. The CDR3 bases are TGTGCCAGCAGCCAACGACTAGCGGGGTCCTACAATGAGCAGTTCTTC. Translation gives CASSQRLAGSYNEQFF.

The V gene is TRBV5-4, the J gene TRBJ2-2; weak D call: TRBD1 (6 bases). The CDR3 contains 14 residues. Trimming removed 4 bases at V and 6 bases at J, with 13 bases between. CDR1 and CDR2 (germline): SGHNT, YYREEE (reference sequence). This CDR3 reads CASSPGVAAGELFF. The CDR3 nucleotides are TGTGCCAGCAGCCCAGGGGTCGCCGCCGGGGAGCTGTTTTTT.

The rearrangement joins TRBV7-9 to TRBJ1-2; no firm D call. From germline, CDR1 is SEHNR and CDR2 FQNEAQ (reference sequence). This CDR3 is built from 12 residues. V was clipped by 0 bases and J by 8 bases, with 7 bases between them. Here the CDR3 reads CASSLAFLGYTF. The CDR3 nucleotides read TGTGCCAGCAGCTTAGCTTTTTTGGGCTACACCTTC.

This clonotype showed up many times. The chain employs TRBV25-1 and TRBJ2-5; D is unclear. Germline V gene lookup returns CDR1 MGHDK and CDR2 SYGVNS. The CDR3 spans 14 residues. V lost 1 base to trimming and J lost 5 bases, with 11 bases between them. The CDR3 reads CASSEWQVYETQYF. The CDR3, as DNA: TGTGCCAGCAGTGAATGGCAGGTTTACGAGACCCAGTACTTC.

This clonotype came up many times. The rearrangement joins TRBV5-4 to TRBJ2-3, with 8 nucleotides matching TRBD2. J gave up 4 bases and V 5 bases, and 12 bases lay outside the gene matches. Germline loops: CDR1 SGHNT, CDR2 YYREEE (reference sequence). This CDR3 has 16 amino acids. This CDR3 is CASRLEIGLAPDTQYF. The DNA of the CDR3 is TGTGCCAGCAGGCTGGAAATAGGACTAGCCCCAGATACGCAGTATTTT.

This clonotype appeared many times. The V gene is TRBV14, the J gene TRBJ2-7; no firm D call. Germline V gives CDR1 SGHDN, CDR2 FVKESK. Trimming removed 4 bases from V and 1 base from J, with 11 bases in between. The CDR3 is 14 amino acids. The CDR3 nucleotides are TGTGCCAGCAGCCTAAACACGGCTTCCTACGAGCAGTACTTC. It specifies CASSLNTASYEQYF.

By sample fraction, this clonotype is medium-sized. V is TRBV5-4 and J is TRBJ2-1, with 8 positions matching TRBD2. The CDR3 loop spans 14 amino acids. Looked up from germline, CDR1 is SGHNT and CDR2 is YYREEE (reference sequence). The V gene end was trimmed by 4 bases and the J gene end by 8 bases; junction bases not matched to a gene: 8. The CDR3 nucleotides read TGTGCCAGCAGCCTTGATTCACTAGCGGATGAGCAGTTCTTC. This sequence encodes CASSLDSLADEQFF.

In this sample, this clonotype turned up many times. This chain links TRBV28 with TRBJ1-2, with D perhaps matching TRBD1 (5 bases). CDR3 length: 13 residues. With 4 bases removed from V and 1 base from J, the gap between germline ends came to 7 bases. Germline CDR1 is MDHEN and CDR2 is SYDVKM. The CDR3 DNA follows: TGTGCCAGCAGTTCGACAGTTAACTATGGCTACACCTTC. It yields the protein CASSSTVNYGYTF.